Detailed here is one TCR beta chain. Antigen: not known. The entry originates in a study of shared clonotypes between healthy human individuals. Study-level information: Three plates were used per donor for CD4 naive, three for CD4 memory, two for CD8 naive and one for CD8 memory. Study-wide points: Several donors showed sharing of around 5% of naive CD4 clonotypes.

Assay: immunoSEQ multiplex PCR; the TCRdb copy retains only in-frame clones and omits some. The table lists roughly 1,500,000 clones, around 98.5% of them singletons. Germline CDR1 MNHEY, CDR2 SMNVEV (reference sequence). V lost 3 bases to trimming and J lost 5 bases, with 13 bases between them. This CDR3 is built from 14 residues. The genes are TRBV27 and TRBJ1-1, with D possibly TRBD1 on 5 matching bases. Sequencing was performed on naive CD4+ T cells sorted from blood. Subset of the sample: CD45RA+ positively selected. This clonotype originated in a man aged 25-40 years in good health. The CDR3 region is CASSFRGAGTEAFF. CDR3 in DNA: TGTGCCAGCAGTTTCCGGGGCGCTGGGACTGAAGCTTTCTTT.